The T cell receptor beta chain under discussion was sequenced for a study of memory CD4+ T cells and cytomegalovirus serostatus. At the level of the study: Healthy Belgian adult donors included under ten CMV-positive and some 24 CMV-negative people.

Single viable CD3+CD4+CD8-CD45RO+ cells were sorted as the memory CD4+ T cells. Serostatus was set by detecting CMV pp150, pp28, p38, p52 IgG. Profiled with immunoSEQ multiplex PCR; TCRdb holds only in-frame clones, not every one. The sample holds about 96,000 clones; 80% are singletons and the top ten take 3.6%. This TCR derives from an adult in good health and CMV-seropositive. Sample: memory CD4+ T cells from blood.

CDR3 protein: CASSFWSGNTGELFF. CDR3 sequence (DNA): TGTGCCAGCAGTTTTTGGAGCGGGAACACCGGGGAGCTGTTTTTT. V gene TRBV28 combines with J gene TRBJ2-2; perhaps TRBD2 as D (5 bases). The germline gives CDR1 MDHEN, CDR2 SYDVKM. This CDR3 is 15 amino acids long. V lost 3 bases to trimming and J lost 1 base, with 9 bases between them. The entire variable domain, with the rest obtained from reference TRBV28 and TRBJ2-2, is as follows: DVKVTQSSRYLVKRTGEKVFLECVQDMDHENMFWYRQDPGLGLRLIYFSYDVKMKEKGDIPEGYSVSREKKERFSLILESASTNQTSMYLCASSFWSGNTGELFFGEGSRLTVL.